This T cell receptor beta chain emerged from a study of blood T cell repertoires in COVID-19. The protocol was immunoSEQ multiplex PCR, while the TCRdb copy is restricted to in-frame clones and leaves out a portion. Found here are 250,000 to 350,000 clones, approximately 84% of them singletons; the top ten hold more than 1.1%. This CDR3 has 15 amino acids. V was cut by 3 bases and J by 4 bases, with 15 bases left in between. CDR1 and CDR2 from the germline V gene are KGHSH and LQKENI. The sample holds a few counts of this clone. V and J are TRBV18 and TRBJ1-2; D is perhaps TRBD1 (6 bases). The receptor was derived from a human donor with COVID-19, enrolled during active disease. The donor label of this sample is uncertain. The sequenced sample consisted of peripheral blood. CDR3 DNA: TGTGCCAGCTCACCGGGGACATTGACGCGCTATGGCTACACCTTC. Translated, it gives CASSPGTLTRYGYTF.